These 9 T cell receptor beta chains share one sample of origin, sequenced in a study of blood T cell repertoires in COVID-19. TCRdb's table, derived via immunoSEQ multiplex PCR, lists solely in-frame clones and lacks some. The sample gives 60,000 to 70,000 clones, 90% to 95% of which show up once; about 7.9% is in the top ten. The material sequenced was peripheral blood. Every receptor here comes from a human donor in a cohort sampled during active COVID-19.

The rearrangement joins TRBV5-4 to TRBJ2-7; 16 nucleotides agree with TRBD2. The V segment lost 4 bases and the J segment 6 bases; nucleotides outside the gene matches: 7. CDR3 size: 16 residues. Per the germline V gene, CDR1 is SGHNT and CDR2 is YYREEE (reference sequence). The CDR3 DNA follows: TGTGCCAGCAGCCTGGGACTAGCGGGAGGGCCCCGCGAGCAGTACTTC. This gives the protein CASSLGLAGGPREQYF.

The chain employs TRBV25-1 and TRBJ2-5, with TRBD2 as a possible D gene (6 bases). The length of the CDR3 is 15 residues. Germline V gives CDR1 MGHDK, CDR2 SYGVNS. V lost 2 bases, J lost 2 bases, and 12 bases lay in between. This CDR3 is CASSEPGLRQETQYF. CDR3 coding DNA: TGTGCCAGCAGTGAACCGGGACTTCGGCAAGAGACCCAGTACTTC.

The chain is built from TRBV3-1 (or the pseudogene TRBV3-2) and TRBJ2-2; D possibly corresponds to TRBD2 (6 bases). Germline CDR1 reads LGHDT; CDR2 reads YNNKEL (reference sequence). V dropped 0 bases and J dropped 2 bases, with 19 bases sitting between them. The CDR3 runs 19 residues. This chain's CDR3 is CASSQEMSAGIVNTGELFF. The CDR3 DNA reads TGTGCCAGCAGCCAAGAGATGAGCGCGGGGATTGTAAACACCGGGGAGCTGTTTTTT.

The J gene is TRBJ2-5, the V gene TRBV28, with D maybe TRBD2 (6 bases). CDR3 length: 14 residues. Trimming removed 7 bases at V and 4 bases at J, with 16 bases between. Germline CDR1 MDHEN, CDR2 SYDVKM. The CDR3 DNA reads TGTGCCAGCACGGGGGACGACTATCTAGAGACCCAGTACTTC. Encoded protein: CASTGDDYLETQYF.

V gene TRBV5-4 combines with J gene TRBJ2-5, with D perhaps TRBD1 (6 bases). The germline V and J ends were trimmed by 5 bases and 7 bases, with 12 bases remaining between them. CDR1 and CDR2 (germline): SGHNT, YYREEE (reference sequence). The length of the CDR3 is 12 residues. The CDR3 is CASRGATGTQYF. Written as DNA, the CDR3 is TGTGCCAGCAGGGGGGCCACGGGGACCCAGTACTTC. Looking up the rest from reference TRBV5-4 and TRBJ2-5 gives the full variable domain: ETGVTQSPTHLIKTRGQQVTLRCSSQSGHNTVSWYQQALGQGPQFIFQYYREEENGRGNFPPRFSGLQFPNYSSELNVNALELDDSALYLCASRGATGTQYFGPGTRLLVL.

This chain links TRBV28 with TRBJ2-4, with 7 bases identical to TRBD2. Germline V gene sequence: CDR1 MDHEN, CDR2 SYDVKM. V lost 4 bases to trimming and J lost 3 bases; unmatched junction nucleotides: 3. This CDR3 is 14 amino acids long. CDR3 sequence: CASSSGGVKNIQYF. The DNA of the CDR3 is TGTGCCAGCAGTTCTGGGGGGGTCAAAAACATTCAGTACTTC.

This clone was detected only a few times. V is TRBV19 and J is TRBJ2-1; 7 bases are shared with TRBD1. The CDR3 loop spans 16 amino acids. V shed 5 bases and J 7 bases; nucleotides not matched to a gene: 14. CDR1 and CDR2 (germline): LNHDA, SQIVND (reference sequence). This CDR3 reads CASSPREGAYMNEQFF. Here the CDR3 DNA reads TGTGCCAGTAGTCCCCGAGAGGGGGCGTATATGAATGAGCAGTTCTTC.

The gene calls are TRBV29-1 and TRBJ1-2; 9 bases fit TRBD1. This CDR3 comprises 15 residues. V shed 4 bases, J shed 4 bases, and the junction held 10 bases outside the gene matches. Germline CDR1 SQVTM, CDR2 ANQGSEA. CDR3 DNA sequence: TGCAGCGTTGTGCCTCCGGGACAGGGATTCTATGGCTACACCTTC. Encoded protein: CSVVPPGQGFYGYTF.

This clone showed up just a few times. The CDR3 loop is CASSIGLDSLPNTQYF. The CDR3 DNA reads TGTGCCAGCAGCATCGGACTAGACAGCCTCCCGAATACGCAGTATTTT. The chain joins TRBV7-8 to TRBJ2-3; 7 bases are shared with TRBD2. The CDR3 has 16 amino acids. Germline CDR1 SGHVS, CDR2 FQNEAQ. The junction had 15 bases not matched to a gene; V was cut back by 5 bases and J by 7 bases.